The sequence of this TCR beta chain was determined in a study of blood T cell repertoires in COVID-19. Sequencing was performed with immunoSEQ multiplex PCR; in TCRdb, only in-frame clones are kept and a portion is missing. The sample has approximately 480,000 clones; about nine tenths are singletons. CDR3 length equals 14 residues. V lost 0 bases and J 7 bases, leaving 13 bases between the germline ends. Germline V CDR1 and CDR2: SEHNR, FQNEAQ (reference sequence). The clonotype comes from a woman under 30 who had recovered from COVID-19. The material sequenced was PBMCs or T cells enriched from blood (not recorded which). The gene calls are TRBV7-9 and TRBJ2-7; D might be TRBD2 (5 bases). The CDR3, as DNA: TGTGCCAGCAGCTTAGCGTACGGCACGGGGGAGCAGTACTTC. It is translated as CASSLAYGTGEQYF.